Listed below are T cell receptor beta chains from one sample, sequenced in a study of naive and memory T cell subsets. TCRdb recomputed calls from the UMI-ligation and nested PCR reads with MiXCR, one row per CDR3 protein. The table records about 37,000 distinct CDR3 sequences, 8% to 13% of them present only once. This sample comprised skin, obtained from a tuberculin skin test site. The source of these receptors is an adult in good health. CDR3s leave out the opening cysteine and the closing phenylalanine or tryptophan. The order of the fields is V gene, J gene, CDR3 protein.

>TRBV10-3|TRBJ2-2
AIKPGQGVTGELF
>TRBV12-3/TRBV12-4|TRBJ1-5
ASRGGGGNQPQH
>TRBV6-5|TRBJ2-5
ASSYGGWNEVQY
>TRBV5-1|TRBJ2-5
ASSYAGPQETQY
>TRBV9|TRBJ2-7
AGGGDEQY
>TRBV19|TRBJ1-5
ASSTTGTGGYSNQPQH
>TRBV28|TRBJ2-7
ASSSEQGAHYEQY
>TRBV20-1|TRBJ2-7
SATADVYEQY
>TRBV14|TRBJ2-3
ASSQAGRLADRDTQY
>TRBV11-3|TRBJ2-2
ASSLAFVDTGELF
>TRBV6-5|TRBJ1-5
ASSFRTGGLGSPQH
>TRBV27|TRBJ2-6
ASLQAGANVLT
>TRBV2|TRBJ2-5
ASSALTVQETQY
>TRBV7-2|TRBJ2-1
ASSSRRIEQF
>TRBV18|TRBJ1-6
ASSPAENSPLH
>TRBV7-9|TRBJ2-5
ASSLTGSQETQY
>TRBV2|TRBJ2-3
ASSGTSGGADTQY
>TRBV20-1|TRBJ2-3
SASHAGVGTDTQY
>TRBV27|TRBJ2-1
ASSSQMTGSSYNEQF
>TRBV7-3|TRBJ2-6
ASSLSGAPSGANVLT
>TRBV5-1|TRBJ2-1
ASSSTGVPSNEQF
>TRBV7-2|TRBJ2-7
ASSKDPSGRAMYEQY
>TRBV12-3/TRBV12-4|TRBJ2-3
ANSLWAGTSTDTQY
>TRBV12-3/TRBV12-4|TRBJ2-2
ASTGGGTNTGELF
>TRBV5-1|TRBJ1-4
ASSLNTGGYQTANEKLF
>TRBV5-1|TRBJ2-1
ASSLGAGVINEQF
>TRBV7-9|TRBJ2-3
ASSPTSGGSQDWADTQY
>TRBV11-1|TRBJ2-5
ASSLGNQETQY
>TRBV20-1|TRBJ2-7
SASSGGYEQY
>TRBV29-1|TRBJ2-5
SVETGGRETQY